The sequence of this TCR beta chain was determined in a study of siplizumab effects on memory and regulatory T cells. Study conclusions and caveats: Tracing alloreactive clones into unstimulated subsets worked for only a minor fraction of them. Where siplizumab was present, mappable alloreactive CD4+ clones averaged around 70% Treg-derived, compared with roughly 26% in controls. Proliferating Tregs in siplizumab cultures were never verified as suppressive.

Assay: immunoSEQ multiplex PCR; the TCRdb copy retains only in-frame clones and omits some. Of 100,000 to 120,000 clones listed, just over 90% were seen once; the top ten hold around 0.32%. To note about this clone: Its matching antigen is unknown.

The V segment lost 5 bases and the J segment 4 bases; nucleotides outside the gene matches: 6. This CDR3 has 16 residues. The germline gives CDR1 SGHRS, CDR2 YFSETQ. The sequence was collected from a human donor in good health. The sample comprised CD4+ T cells sorted from blood. V usage is TRBV5-1 and J usage is TRBJ2-2, with 12 bases fitting TRBD1. CDR3: CASRGDRGLATGELFF. Here the CDR3 DNA reads TGCGCCAGCAGAGGGGACAGGGGGCTGGCCACCGGGGAGCTGTTTTTT.